The entry below describes one T cell receptor (beta chain). Its antigen is as yet unknown. The CDR3 loop spans 15 amino acids. V lost 4 bases to trimming and J lost 9 bases, with 16 bases between them. Germline lookup yields CDR1 SGHVS and CDR2 FQNEAQ. The PCR made use of 60 Vbeta and 13 Jbeta primers. Methods used by the authors: The authors later counted around 80 million unique TCR beta chains, some 12 million of them shared. Some clones are missing from TCRdb's copy, which holds only in-frame ones; the method was immunoSEQ multiplex PCR. Clonal size and the V and J genes are those of that table, whereas D and trimming came from the DNA. The sample contains fewer than 120,000 clones, about 90% of which appear only once. The data stem from a study of cytomegalovirus exposure and HLA in healthy donors. Broader study findings: An analysis was carried out at a later point. It showed that HLA-associated TCR beta chains were more clonally expanded than equally common non-associated chains. For most subjects, TCR beta sequences were reported to predict HLA-A and HLA-B alleles with accuracy.

V is TRBV7-8 and J is TRBJ1-6, with D possibly being TRBD1 (6 bases). The clonotype originates from a man aged 35 to 55 in good health and CMV-seronegative. Sequencing used PBMCs. In DNA form, the CDR3 reads TGTGCCAGCAGCTCCGCTTACAGGGATCTTTCACCCCTCCACTTT. As protein: CASSSAYRDLSPLHF.